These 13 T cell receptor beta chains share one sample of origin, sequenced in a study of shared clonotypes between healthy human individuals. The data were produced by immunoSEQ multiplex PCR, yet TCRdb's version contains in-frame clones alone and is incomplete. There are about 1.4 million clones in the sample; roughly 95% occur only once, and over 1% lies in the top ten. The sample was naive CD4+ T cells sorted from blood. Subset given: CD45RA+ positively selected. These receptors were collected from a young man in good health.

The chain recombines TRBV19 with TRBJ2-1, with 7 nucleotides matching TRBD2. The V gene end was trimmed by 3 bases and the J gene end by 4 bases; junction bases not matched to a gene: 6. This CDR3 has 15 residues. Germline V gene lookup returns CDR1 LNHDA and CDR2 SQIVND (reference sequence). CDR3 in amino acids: CASSIIAGPYNEQFF. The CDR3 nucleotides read TGTGCCAGTAGTATTATAGCGGGTCCGTACAATGAGCAGTTCTTC.

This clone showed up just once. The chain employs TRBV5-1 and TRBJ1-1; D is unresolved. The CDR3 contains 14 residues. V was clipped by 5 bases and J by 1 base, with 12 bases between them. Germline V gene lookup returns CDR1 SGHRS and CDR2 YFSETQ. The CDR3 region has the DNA TGCGCCAGCAGACCTTTAACCGAGAACACTGAAGCTTTCTTT. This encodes CASRPLTENTEAFF. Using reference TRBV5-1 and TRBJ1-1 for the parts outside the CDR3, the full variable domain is KAGVTQTPRYLIKTRGQQVTLSCSPISGHRSVSWYQQTPGQGLQFLFEYFSETQRNKGNFPGRFSGRQFSNSRSEMNVSTLELGDSALYLCASRPLTENTEAFFGQGTRLTVV.

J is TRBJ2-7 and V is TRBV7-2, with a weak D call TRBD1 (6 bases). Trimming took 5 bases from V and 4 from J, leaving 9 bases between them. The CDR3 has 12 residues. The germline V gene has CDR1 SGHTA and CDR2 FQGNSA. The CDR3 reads CASSIGGYEQYF. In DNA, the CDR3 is TGTGCCAGCAGCATAGGGGGTTACGAGCAGTACTTC.

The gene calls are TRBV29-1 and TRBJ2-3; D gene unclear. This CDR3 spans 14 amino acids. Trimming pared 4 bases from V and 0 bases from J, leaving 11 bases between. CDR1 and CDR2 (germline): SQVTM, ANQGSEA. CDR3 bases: TGCAGCGTTGTCCCCCACCGGAGCACAGATACGCAGTATTTT. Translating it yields CSVVPHRSTDTQYF.

The CDR3 DNA reads TGTGCCAGCAGCGTAGGAAGTAACTCTGGAAACACCATATATTTT. Amino acid sequence: CASSVGSNSGNTIYF. The chain employs TRBV9 and TRBJ1-3, with no clear D. V was clipped by 0 bases and J by 0 bases, with 7 bases between them. The CDR3 length is 15 residues. Germline loops: CDR1 SGDLS, CDR2 YYNGEE.

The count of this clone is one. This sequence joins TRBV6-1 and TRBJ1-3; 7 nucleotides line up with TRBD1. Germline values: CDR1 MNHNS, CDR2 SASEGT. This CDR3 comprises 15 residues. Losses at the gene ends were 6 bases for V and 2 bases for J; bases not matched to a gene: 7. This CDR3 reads CASRTGTAAGNTIYF. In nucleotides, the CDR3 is TGTGCCAGCAGGACTGGGACAGCCGCTGGAAACACCATATATTTT.

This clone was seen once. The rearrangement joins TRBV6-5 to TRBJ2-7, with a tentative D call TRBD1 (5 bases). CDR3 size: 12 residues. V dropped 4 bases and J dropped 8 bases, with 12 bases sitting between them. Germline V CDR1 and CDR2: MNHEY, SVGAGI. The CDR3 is CASSWGRRKQYF. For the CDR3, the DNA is TGTGCCAGCAGTTGGGGCCGGCGGAAGCAGTACTTC.

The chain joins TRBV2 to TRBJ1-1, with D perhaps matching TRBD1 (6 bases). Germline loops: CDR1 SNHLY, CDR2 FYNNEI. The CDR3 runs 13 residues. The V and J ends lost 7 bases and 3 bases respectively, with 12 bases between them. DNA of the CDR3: TGTGCCAGCATGATAGAGGGGGACACTGAAGCTTTCTTT. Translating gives CASMIEGDTEAFF.

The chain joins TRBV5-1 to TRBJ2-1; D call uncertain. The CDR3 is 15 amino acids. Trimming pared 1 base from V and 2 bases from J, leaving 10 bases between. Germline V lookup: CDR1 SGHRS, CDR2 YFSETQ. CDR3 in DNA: TGCGCCAGCAGCTTGAGGCTCATACCCTACAATGAGCAGTTCTTC. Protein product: CASSLRLIPYNEQFF.

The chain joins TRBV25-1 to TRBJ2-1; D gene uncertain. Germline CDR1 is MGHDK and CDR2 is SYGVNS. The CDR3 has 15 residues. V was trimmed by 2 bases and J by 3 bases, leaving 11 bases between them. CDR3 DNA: TGTGCCAGCAGTGAACCCCGGAGATTCTACAATGAGCAGTTCTTC. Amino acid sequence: CASSEPRRFYNEQFF.

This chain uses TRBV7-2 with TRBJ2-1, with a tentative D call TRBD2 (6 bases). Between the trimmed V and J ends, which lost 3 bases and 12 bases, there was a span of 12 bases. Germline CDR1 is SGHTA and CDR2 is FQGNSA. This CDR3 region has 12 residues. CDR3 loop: CASSFGDLAQFF. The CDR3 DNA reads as TGTGCCAGCAGCTTCGGGGACTTGGCGCAGTTCTTC.

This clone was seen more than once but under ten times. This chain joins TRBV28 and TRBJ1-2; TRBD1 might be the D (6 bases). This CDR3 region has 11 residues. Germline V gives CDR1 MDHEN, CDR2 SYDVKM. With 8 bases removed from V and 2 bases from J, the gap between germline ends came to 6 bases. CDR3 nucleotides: TGTGCCAGCGGACAGAACTATGGCTACACCTTC. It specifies CASGQNYGYTF.

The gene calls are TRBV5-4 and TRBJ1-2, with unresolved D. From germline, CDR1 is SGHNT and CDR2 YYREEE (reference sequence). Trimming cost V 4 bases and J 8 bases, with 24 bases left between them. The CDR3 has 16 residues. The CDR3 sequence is CASSTSRGVEAKGYTF. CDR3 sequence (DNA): TGTGCCAGCAGCACTAGTCGCGGCGTGGAGGCAAAAGGCTACACCTTC.